At least ten counts were recorded for the clone carrying this T cell receptor beta chain. This record belongs to a study of T-cell reconstitution after alpha-beta-depleted transplantation in children. V lost 1 base to trimming and J lost 1 base, with 10 bases between them. Germline V gene data show CDR1 as SEHNR and CDR2 as FQNEAQ (reference sequence). This CDR3 has 15 residues. Unique molecular identifiers featured in how the TCRbeta library was prepared. TCRdb reprocessed the PCR reads via MiXCR and lists one record per CDR3 protein. Among a few hundred thousand distinct CDR3 sequences listed, 7.5% to 10% were seen once.

This sequence originates from a human donor who donated a stem cell graft to a child with SCID. Sequencing was performed on PBMCs from the stem cell graft donor, taken from the stem cell graft. This rearrangement joins TRBV7-9 to TRBJ1-1, with D unresolved. CDR3 amino acids: CASSLGSQENTEAFF. The CDR3 nucleotides are TGTGCCAGCAGCTTAGGATCGCAGGAGAACACTGAAGCTTTCTTT.